Following are 7 T cell receptor beta chains from one sample sequenced in a study of CD8 T cells in ankylosing spondylitis. From the 5' RACE reads, TCRdb called clonotypes with MiXCR, one entry per CDR3 protein. The sample gives 180,000 or so distinct CDR3 sequences, 11% of which show up once; around 29% is in the top ten. The sample was blood, either unsorted or a sorted T cell fraction (not recorded which). The receptors come from a male donor with ankylosing spondylitis or in good health (not recorded which).

There are many counts of this clonotype. The chain combines TRBV4-1 with TRBJ2-7; D gene uncertain. The V end lost 0 bases, the J end lost 4 bases, and 13 bases lay between the germline ends. Germline V gene lookup returns CDR1 MGHRA and CDR2 YSYEKL. The CDR3 totals 15 residues. Here the CDR3 reads CASSQEPKPKYEQYF. CDR3 in DNA: TGCGCCAGCAGCCAAGAGCCGAAGCCAAAGTACGAGCAGTACTTC.

On this clonotype itself: Since a much larger clone is just one base distant, this may be a read error. The V call is TRBV10-3, the J call TRBJ2-7; D is undetermined. The CDR3 runs 13 residues. V shed 4 bases and J shed 9 bases, with 16 bases lying between them. Per the germline V gene, CDR1 is ENHRY and CDR2 is SYGVKD. CDR3 amino acids: CAISVAYDNVQYF. The CDR3 region has the DNA TGTGCCATCAGTGTTGCATACGATAACGTGCAGTACTTC.

In this sample, this clonotype turned up many times. V usage is TRBV4-3 and J usage is TRBJ1-2, with D unclear. The germline V gene has CDR1 LGHNA and CDR2 YSLEER. V shed 1 base and J shed 0 bases, with 15 bases lying between them. CDR3 length: 17 residues. CDR3 sequence (DNA): TGCGCCAGCAGCCAAGGCCTGGCAGGAGATGCTAACTATGGCTACACCTTC. This encodes CASSQGLAGDANYGYTF.

This clonotype was counted between two and nine times. The V call is TRBV2, the J call TRBJ2-5, with a tentative D call TRBD2 (5 bases). Germline assignment: CDR1 SNHLY and CDR2 FYNNEI. Between the trimmed V and J ends, which lost 6 bases and 1 base, there was a span of 6 bases. The CDR3 sequence is 12 residues long. CDR3 protein: CASREVQETQYF. DNA for the CDR3: TGTGCCAGCAGGGAGGTCCAAGAGACCCAGTACTTC.

The chain recombines TRBV19 with TRBJ2-1; 9 positions match TRBD2. There are 16 residues in the CDR3. The germline gives CDR1 LNHDA, CDR2 SQIVND (reference sequence). V lost 1 base, J lost 1 base, and 2 bases stayed unmatched. The CDR3, as DNA: TGTGCCAGTAGTATAGGTAGCGGGGGTTCCTACAATGAGCAGTTCTTC. It encodes CASSIGSGGSYNEQFF. Combining the CDR3 with reference TRBV19 and TRBJ2-1 gives the whole variable domain DGGITQSPKYLFRKEGQNVTLSCEQNLNHDAMYWYRQDPGQGLRLIYYSQIVNDFQKGDIAEGYSVSREKKESFPLTVTSAQKNPTAFYLCASSIGSGGSYNEQFFGPGTRLTVL.

In this sample, this clonotype turned up many times. The rearrangement links TRBV24-1 to TRBJ2-2, with 8 bases fitting TRBD1. After removal of 3 bases from V and 3 bases from J, the junction contained 5 bases not matched to a gene. Germline V gives CDR1 KGHDR, CDR2 SFDVKD. CDR3 size: 16 residues. CDR3 DNA sequence: TGTGCCACCAGTGATCCTGGACAGGGTGACACCGGGGAGCTGTTTTTT. It specifies CATSDPGQGDTGELFF.

This clonotype appeared many times. The chain recombines TRBV9 with TRBJ2-1; tentative D call: TRBD2 (5 bases). V dropped 2 bases and J dropped 7 bases, with 19 bases sitting between them. Germline loops: CDR1 SGDLS, CDR2 YYNGEE. The CDR3 covers 16 residues. CDR3 nucleotide sequence: TGTGCCAGCAGCGTGCGCGTGGGCCTGCGGGTTAATGAGCAGTTCTTC. This sequence encodes CASSVRVGLRVNEQFF.